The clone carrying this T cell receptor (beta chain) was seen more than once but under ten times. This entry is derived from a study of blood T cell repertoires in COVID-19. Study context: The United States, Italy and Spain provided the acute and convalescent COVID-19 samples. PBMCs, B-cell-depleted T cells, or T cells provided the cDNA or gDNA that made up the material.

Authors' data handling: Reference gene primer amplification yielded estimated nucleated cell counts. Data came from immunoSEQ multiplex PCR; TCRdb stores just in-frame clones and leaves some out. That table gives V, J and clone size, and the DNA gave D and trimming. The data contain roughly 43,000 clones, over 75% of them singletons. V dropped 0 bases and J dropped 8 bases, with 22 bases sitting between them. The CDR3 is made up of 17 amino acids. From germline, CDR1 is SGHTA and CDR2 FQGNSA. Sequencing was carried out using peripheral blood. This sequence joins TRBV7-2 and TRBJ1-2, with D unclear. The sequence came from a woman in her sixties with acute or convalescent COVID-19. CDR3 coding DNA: TGTGCCAGCAGCTTAGCTGTGGGGTTTGATGAGGGAAACGGCTACACCTTC. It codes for CASSLAVGFDEGNGYTF.